This entry features one T cell receptor beta chain sequence. Its cognate antigen has yet to be identified. No quality values exist for individual bases; no much larger clone is one base distant. The library relied on the immunoSEQ multiplex PCR assay. In TCRdb, the immuneACCESS table is reduced to in-frame sequences with V and J assigned. These tables do not hold every clone; where another copy was compared, an unresolved V gene accounts for under half, and the others remain unexplained. This sample has 45,000 to 55,000 clones in its table, and about 91% of those were observed once. Of the sample, just under 1% is held by the ten largest clones. Germline trimming amounts to 8 bases on V and 8 bases on J, with 12 as the count of junction bases outside the gene matches. From a lookup of the germline V gene, CDR1 and CDR2 are SGDLS and YYNGEE. The CDR3 measures 15 amino acids from cysteine to phenylalanine. Left in the record is the CDR3 DNA by itself, 45 bases read in frame from the first base.

The data originate from a study of T cell changes during pregnancy in multiple sclerosis (dated 2019 in TCRdb). In terms of the full investigation: The study examined how the T cell repertoire changed over the course of pregnancy in women with multiple sclerosis.

The sequenced sample was peripheral blood, obtained after pregnancy. This receptor was taken from a female donor with multiple sclerosis, enrolled in a pregnancy study. The chain couples TRBV9 to TRBJ2-1; the junction holds 11 bases that match TRBD1. The CDR3 here reads CARSSGQGGIHEQFF. The sequenced DNA is TGTGCCAGATCGTCGGGACAGGGGGGTATCCATGAGCAGTTCTTC.